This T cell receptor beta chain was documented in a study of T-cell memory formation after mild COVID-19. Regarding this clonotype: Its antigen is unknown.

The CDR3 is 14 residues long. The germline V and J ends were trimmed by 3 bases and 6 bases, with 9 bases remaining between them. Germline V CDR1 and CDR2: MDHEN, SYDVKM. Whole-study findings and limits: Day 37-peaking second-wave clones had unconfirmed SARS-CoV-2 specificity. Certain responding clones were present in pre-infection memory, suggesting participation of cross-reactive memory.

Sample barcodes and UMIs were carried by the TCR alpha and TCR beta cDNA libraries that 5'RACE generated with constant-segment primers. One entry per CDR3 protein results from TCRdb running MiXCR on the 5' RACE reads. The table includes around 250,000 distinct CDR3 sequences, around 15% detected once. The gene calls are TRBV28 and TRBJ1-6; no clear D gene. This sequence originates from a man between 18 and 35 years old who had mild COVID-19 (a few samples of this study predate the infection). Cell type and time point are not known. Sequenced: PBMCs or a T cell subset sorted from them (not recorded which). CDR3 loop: CASSFGQSNSPLHF. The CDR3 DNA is TGTGCCAGCAGTTTCGGTCAGTCTAATTCACCCCTCCACTTT.